The source of this T cell receptor (beta chain) is a study of blood T cell repertoires in COVID-19. Study at large: Some COVID-19 samples were acute and others convalescent; all came from the United States, Italy and Spain. Sources were T cells, B-cell-depleted T cells, or PBMCs; the material itself was cDNA or gDNA.

This clone was counted a single time. Authors' processing steps: Estimation of nucleated cell counts was performed using reference gene primer amplification. TCRdb's table, derived via immunoSEQ multiplex PCR, lists solely in-frame clones and lacks some. For V, J and clone size, that table is used; D and trimming come from the DNA. The table includes about 65,000 clones, approximately 93% detected once. This CDR3 contains 15 residues. Germline V lookup: CDR1 MNHEY, CDR2 SVGAGI. Deletions cut 6 bases from V and 1 base from J, with 15 bases between. The TCR originated in a man between 65 and 79 years old with active COVID-19. The chain links TRBV6-5 to TRBJ2-5; D might be TRBD1 (6 bases). Material for sequencing was peripheral blood. CDR3 nucleotide sequence: TGTGCCAGCAGGTCGGGACAAGCCGCCCAAGAGACCCAGTACTTC. It specifies CASRSGQAAQETQYF.